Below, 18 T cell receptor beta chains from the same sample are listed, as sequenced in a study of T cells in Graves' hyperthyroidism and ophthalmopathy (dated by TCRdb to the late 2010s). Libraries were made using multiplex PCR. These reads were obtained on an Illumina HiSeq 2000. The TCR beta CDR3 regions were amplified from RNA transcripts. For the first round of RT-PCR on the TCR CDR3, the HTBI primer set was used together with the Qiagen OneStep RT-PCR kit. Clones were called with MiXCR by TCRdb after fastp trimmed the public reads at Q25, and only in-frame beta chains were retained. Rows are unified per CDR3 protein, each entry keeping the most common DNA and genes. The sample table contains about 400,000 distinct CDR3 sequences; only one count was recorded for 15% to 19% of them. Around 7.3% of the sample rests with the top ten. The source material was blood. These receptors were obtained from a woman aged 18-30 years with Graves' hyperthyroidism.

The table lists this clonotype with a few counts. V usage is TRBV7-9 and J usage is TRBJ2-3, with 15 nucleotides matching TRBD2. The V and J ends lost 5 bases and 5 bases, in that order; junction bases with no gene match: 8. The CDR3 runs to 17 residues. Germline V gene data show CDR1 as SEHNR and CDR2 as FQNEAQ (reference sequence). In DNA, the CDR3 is TGTGCCAGCAGCCTATGGACTAGCGGGGGGGCTCGAGATACGCAGTATTTT. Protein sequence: CASSLWTSGGARDTQYF.

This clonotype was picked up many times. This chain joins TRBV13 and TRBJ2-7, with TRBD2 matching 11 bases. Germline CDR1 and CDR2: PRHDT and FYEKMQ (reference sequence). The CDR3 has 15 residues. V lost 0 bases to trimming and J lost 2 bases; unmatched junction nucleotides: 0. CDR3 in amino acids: CASSLGTSGAYEQYF. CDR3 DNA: TGTGCCAGCAGCTTAGGGACTAGCGGGGCCTACGAGCAGTACTTC.

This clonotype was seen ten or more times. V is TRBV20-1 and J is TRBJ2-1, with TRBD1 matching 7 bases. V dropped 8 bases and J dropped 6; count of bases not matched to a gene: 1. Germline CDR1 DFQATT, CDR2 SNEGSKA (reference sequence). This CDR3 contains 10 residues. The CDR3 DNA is TGCAGTTCAGGGGGCAATGAGCAGTTCTTC. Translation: CSSGGNEQFF.

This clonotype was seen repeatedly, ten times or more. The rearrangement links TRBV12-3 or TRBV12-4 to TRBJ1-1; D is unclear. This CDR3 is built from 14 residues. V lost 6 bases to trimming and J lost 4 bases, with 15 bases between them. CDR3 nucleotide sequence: TGTGCCAGCAGAATTCGGCGGGGTGGCACTGAAGCTTTCTTT. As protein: CASRIRRGGTEAFF.

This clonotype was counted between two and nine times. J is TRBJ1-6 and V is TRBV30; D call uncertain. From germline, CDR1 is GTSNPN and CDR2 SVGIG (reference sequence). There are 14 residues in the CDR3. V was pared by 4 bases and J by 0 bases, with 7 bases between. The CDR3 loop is CAWISSSYNSPLHF. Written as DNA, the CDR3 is TGTGCCTGGATTAGTAGCTCCTATAATTCACCCCTCCACTTT.

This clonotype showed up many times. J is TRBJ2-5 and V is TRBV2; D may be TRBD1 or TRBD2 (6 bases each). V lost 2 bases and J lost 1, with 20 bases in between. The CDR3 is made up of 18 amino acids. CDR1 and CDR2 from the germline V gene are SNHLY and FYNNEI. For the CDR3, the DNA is TGTGCCAGCAGTGAAAGGGGGGCCCGGGACTGGAGCCAAGAGACCCAGTACTTC. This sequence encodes CASSERGARDWSQETQYF.

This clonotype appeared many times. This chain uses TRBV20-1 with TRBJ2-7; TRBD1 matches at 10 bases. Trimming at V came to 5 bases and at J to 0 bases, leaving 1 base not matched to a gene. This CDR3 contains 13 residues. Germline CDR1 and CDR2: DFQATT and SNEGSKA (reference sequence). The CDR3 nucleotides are TGCAGTGCTGACAGGGGGCACTCCTACGAGCAGTACTTC. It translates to CSADRGHSYEQYF.

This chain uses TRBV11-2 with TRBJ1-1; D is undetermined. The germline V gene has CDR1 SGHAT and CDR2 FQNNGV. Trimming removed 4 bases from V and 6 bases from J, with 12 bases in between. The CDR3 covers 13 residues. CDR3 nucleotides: TGTGCCAGCAGCTGGGATCCGGGAGCTGAAGCTTTCTTT. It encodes CASSWDPGAEAFF.

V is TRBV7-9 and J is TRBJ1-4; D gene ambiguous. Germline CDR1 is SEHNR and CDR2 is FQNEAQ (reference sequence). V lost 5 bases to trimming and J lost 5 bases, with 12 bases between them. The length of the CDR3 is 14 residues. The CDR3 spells CASSDRAKNEKLFF. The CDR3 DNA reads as TGTGCCAGCAGCGACCGAGCAAAGAATGAAAAACTGTTTTTT.

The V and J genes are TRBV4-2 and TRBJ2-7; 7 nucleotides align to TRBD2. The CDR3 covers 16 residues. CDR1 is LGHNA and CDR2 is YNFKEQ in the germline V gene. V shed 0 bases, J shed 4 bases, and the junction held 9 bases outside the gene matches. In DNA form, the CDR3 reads TGTGCCAGCAGCCAAGAAGGGGCGGGAGTCAATTACGAGCAGTACTTC. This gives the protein CASSQEGAGVNYEQYF.

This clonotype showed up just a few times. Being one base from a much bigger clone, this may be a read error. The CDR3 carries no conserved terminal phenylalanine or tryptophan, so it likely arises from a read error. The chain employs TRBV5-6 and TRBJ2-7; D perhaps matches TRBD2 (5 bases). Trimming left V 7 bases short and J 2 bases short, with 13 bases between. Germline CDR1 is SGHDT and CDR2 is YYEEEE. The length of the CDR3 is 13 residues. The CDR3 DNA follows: TGTGCCAGCGCTTTCGAGGGTGCCTACGAGCAGTACCTC. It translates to CASAFEGAYEQYL.

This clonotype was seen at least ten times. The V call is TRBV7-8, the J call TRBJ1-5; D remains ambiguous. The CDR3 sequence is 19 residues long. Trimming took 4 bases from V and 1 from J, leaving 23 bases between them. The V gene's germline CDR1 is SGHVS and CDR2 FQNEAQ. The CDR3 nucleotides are TGTGCCAGCAGCTCCCACGTCGAGTCACAACCGGGGAGCAATCAGCCCCAGCATTTT. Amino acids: CASSSHVESQPGSNQPQHF.

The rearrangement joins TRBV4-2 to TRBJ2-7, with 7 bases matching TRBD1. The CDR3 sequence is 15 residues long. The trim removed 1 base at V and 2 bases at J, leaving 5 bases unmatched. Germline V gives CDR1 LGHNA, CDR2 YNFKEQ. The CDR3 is CASSQAGDRAYEQYF. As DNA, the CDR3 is TGTGCCAGCAGCCAAGCGGGCGACAGGGCCTACGAGCAGTACTTC.

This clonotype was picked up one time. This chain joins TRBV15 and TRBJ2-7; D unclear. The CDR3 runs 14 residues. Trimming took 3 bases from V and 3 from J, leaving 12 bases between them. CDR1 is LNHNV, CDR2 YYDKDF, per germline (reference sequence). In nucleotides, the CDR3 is TGTGCCACCAGCAGCGTTGACGATAGCTACGAGCAGTACTTC. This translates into CATSSVDDSYEQYF.

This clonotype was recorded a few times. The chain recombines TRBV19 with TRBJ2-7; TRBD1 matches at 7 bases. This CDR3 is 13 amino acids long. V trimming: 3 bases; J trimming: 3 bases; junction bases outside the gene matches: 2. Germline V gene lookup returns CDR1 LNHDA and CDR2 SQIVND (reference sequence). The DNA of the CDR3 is TGTGCCAGTAGTATCAGGGACAGCTACGAGCAGTACTTC. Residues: CASSIRDSYEQYF.

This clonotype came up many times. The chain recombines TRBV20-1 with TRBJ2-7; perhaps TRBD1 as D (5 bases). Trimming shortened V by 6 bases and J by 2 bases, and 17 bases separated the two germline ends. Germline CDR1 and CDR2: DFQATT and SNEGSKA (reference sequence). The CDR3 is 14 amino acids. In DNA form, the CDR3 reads TGCAGTGCGAGGCCAGGGTCCTCCACCTACGAGCAGTACTTC. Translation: CSARPGSSTYEQYF.

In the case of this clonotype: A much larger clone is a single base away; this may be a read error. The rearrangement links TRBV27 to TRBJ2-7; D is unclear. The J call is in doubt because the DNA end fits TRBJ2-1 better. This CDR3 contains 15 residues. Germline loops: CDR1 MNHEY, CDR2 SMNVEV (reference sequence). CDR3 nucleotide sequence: TGTGCCAGCAGCCCCAAGCCTTCAAACTCCTACGAGCAGTTCTTC. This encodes CASSPKPSNSYEQFF.

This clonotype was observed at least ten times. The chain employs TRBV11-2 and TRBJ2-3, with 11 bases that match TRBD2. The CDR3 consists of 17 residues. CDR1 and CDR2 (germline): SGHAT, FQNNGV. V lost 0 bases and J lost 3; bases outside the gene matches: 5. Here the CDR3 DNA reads TGTGCCAGCAGCTTAGAACCTAGCGGGGGGATTACAGATACGCAGTATTTT. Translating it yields CASSLEPSGGITDTQYF.